The 3 T cell receptor beta chains below all came from one sample that was sequenced in a study of tumor and adjacent non-tumor tissue in lung cancer. This sample's RNA came from whole unsorted tissue. A modified ARM-PCR protocol with three rounds of nested PCR amplified TCRbeta. MiXCR, run by TCRdb on the multiplex PCR reads, gives a single entry per CDR3 protein. The sample includes about 82,000 distinct CDR3 sequences, under 85% of them seen just once. The sample taken for sequencing was lung tumor tissue. These receptors all come from a woman aged 45-65 years with non-small cell lung cancer.

A note on this clonotype: The junction shows a germline mismatch at one end, possibly a read error. The rearrangement joins TRBV20-1 to TRBJ2-7; D possibly matches TRBD1 or TRBD2 (5 bases each). Germline-derived CDR1 and CDR2 are DFQATT and SNEGSKA (reference sequence). This CDR3 region has 13 residues. In DNA form, the CDR3 reads TGCAGTACTAGAGAGGGGACGTTTATCGAGCAGTACTTC. Protein: CSTREGTFIEQYF.

On this clonotype itself: This may stem from a read error, because a much larger clone lies one nucleotide away. The J gene is TRBJ2-5, the V gene TRBV2; 7 positions match TRBD2. From germline, CDR1 is SNHLY and CDR2 FYNNEI. The CDR3 length is 14 residues. This chain's CDR3 is CDSMEGSGLETQYF. CDR3 DNA sequence: TGTGACAGCATGGAAGGTAGCGGGTTAGAGACCCAGTACTTC.

As regards this clonotype: Germline and junction disagree at one end, which may indicate a read error. The chain uses TRBV4-1 and TRBJ1-2; possible D gene TRBD1, 5 bases. From germline, CDR1 is MGHRA and CDR2 YSYEKL. The CDR3 contains 16 residues. The CDR3 region is CASSQLWLSGTYGYTF. For the CDR3, the DNA is TGCGCTAGCAGCCAACTGTGGCTCTCAGGGACCTATGGCTACACCTTC.